The sequence of this TCR beta chain was determined in a study of identical twins. TCRdb used MiXCR to reprocess the 5' RACE reads, holding one entry per CDR3 protein. In the table there are under 350,000 distinct CDR3 sequences, just under 9.5% of which are singletons. A few counts support this clonotype. There are 13 residues in the CDR3. Trimming took 3 bases from V and 3 from J, leaving 9 bases between them. Looked up from germline, CDR1 is MDHEN and CDR2 is SYDVKM. The same sample was also studied in work on yellow fever vaccine responses in identical twins.

The sequenced sample was CD8+ T cells sorted from blood. The chain carries TRBV28 and TRBJ2-7; D not certain. This clonotype originated in a woman aged 18-29 years in good health. CDR3 region: CASSFGRFYEQYF. The CDR3 DNA reads as TGTGCCAGCAGTTTCGGCAGATTCTACGAGCAGTACTTC.